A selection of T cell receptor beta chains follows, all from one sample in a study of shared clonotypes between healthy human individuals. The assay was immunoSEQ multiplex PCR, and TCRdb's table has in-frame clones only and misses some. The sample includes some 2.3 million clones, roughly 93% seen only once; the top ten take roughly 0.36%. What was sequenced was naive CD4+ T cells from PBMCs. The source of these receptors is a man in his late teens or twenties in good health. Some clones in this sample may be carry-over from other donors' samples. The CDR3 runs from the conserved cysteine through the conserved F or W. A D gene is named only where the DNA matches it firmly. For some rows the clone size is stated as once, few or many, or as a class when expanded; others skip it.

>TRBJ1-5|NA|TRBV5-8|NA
CASSHRTGRQPQHF
TGTGCCAGCAGCCACCGAACCGGAAGACAGCCCCAGCATTTT
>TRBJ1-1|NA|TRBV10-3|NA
CAITFGGETEAFF
TGTGCCATCACCTTCGGAGGCGAAACTGAAGCTTTCTTT
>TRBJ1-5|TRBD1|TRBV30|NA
CAWSGATGVYNQPQHF
TGTGCCTGGAGTGGGGCTACAGGGGTTTACAATCAGCCCCAGCATTTT
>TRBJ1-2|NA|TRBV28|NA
CASSLSSYGYTF
TGTGCCAGCAGTCTAAGCTCCTATGGCTACACCTTC
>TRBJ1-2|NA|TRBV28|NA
CASSPGPVYGYTF
TGTGCCAGCAGTCCCGGCCCAGTCTATGGCTACACCTTC
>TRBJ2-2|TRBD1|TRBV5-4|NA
CASSSPGQDYTGELFF
TGTGCCAGCAGCTCCCCGGGACAGGACTACACCGGGGAGCTGTTTTTT
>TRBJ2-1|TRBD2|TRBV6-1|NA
CASSGPGTSGIINEQFF
TGTGCCAGCAGTGGCCCCGGGACTAGCGGGATTATCAATGAGCAGTTCTTC
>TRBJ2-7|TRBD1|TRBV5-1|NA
CASSLATDRGGEQYF
TGCGCCAGCAGCTTGGCCACGGACAGGGGAGGGGAGCAGTACTTC
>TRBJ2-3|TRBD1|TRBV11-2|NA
CASSQGTGITDTQYF
TGTGCCAGCAGCCAAGGGACAGGGATTACAGATACGCAGTATTTT
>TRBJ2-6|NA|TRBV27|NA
CASSSYSGANVLTF
TGTGCCAGCAGTTCGTACTCTGGGGCCAACGTCCTGACTTTC
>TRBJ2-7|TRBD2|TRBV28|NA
CASSRTSGTPYEQYF
TGTGCCAGCAGTCGGACTAGCGGGACCCCCTACGAGCAGTACTTC
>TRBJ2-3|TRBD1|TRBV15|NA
CATSGTGTGPDTQYF
TGTGCCACCAGCGGAACCGGGACAGGTCCAGATACGCAGTATTTT
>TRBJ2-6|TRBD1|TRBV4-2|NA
CASRPVPGQGPSGANVLTF
TGTGCCAGCAGACCCGTCCCGGGACAGGGACCGTCTGGGGCCAACGTCCTGACTTTC
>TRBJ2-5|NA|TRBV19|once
CASSNRGSRQETQYF
TGTGCCAGTAGTAATCGTGGTAGCCGCCAAGAGACCCAGTACTTC
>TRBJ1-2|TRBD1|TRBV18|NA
CASSLLGGQGIYGYTF
TGTGCCAGCTCCCTACTAGGTGGACAGGGGATCTATGGCTACACCTTC
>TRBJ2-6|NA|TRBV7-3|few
CASSLTGANVLTF
TGTGCCAGCAGCTTAACTGGGGCCAACGTCCTGACTTTC
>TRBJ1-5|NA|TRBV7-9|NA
CASSSGSHSNQPQHF
TGTGCCAGCAGCTCGGGGTCCCATAGCAATCAGCCCCAGCATTTT
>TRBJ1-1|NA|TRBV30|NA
CAWMGSRGSEAFF
TGTGCCTGGATGGGCAGCAGGGGCAGTGAAGCTTTCTTT
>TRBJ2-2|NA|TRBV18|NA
CASSPSGGTGELFF
TGTGCCAGCTCACCGAGTGGGGGCACCGGGGAGCTGTTTTTT
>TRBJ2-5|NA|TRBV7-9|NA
CASSLPSRETQYF
TGTGCCAGCAGCTTACCTAGCAGAGAGACCCAGTACTTC
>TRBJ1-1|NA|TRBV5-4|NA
CASSLVGRGSSGTEAFF
TGTGCCAGCAGCTTGGTAGGTAGGGGTAGTAGCGGCACTGAAGCTTTCTTT
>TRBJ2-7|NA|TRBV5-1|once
CASSLNAETLSYEQYF
TGCGCCAGCAGCTTGAACGCCGAGACTCTCTCCTACGAGCAGTACTTC